This T cell receptor beta chain was observed in a study of blood T cell repertoires in COVID-19 (dated by TCRdb to 2018 to 2021). As for the study more broadly: The collaborator samples originated in the United States, Italy and Spain and spanned the acute and convalescent phases of COVID-19. The material from the prospective study consisted of cDNA or gDNA derived from T cells, B-cell-depleted T cells, or PBMCs. Subjects who had been exposed to COVID-19, were actively infected with it, or had recovered from it provided the deeply sampled blood TCRbeta repertoires that made up the dataset. The repertoires were made available in a free public database intended to serve as a resource for research on the immune response to SARS-CoV-2. Samples came from the ongoing ImmuneRACE study (first 160 participants) plus 1,254 subjects from 6 global collaborators. Sample metadata almost always included a de-identified subject ID, COVID-19 status, age in years and sex. Where available, HLA class I and class II types were taken from metadata supplied by the sample provider and were not determined by assay-based typing. The paper as a whole reports these results and caveats: The amount of clinical and demographic metadata varied by source and participant and was provided uncurated.

Each collaborating institution followed its own protocols to collect whole blood in K2EDTA tubes. For TCRbeta analysis, collaborators shipped samples in one of three forms: frozen whole blood, isolated PBMCs, or DNA extracted from either of those sample types. A distance of 10 bases separates the germline ends of V and J, which lose 5 bases and 2 bases respectively. CDR1 is given as MNHEY and CDR2 as SMNVEV, both from the germline V gene (reference sequence). The CDR3 runs 13 residues from the cysteine to the phenylalanine. The retained sequence is limited to the CDR3, 39 bases, with the frame set at the first base. A remark on this clone: Its recognized antigen is unknown. Base qualities are not recorded, but no much larger clone differs from it by a single base.

TCRbeta CDR3 regions were amplified from genomic DNA using the immunoSEQ Assay, a bias-controlled multiplex PCR. In the paper's pipeline: The number of nucleated cells in each sample was estimated from the amplification of reference gene primers within the assay. To quantify the absolute abundance of each unique TCRbeta CDR3 rearrangement, sequence reads were collapsed and filtered. For each sample, productive Simpson clonality was calculated by taking the square root of Simpson's diversity index across productive rearrangements. Not all clones reach the TCRdb copy of this immuneACCESS table, which keeps in-frame sequences only. Checked studies attribute under half of the gap to unresolved V genes and leave the rest unexplained. Clone size and the V and J calls come from that table; the DNA yielded D and trimming. In all, the sample holds roughly 180,000 clones, and approximately 86% of those were seen once. Around 8.2% of the sample is in the top ten clones.

The sequence is built from TRBV27 and TRBJ2-7, with the D gene not clear enough to name. The receptor was isolated from a man aged 55 to 69 with acute or convalescent COVID-19. The specimen sequenced was peripheral blood. The DNA reads as follows: TGTGCCAGCAGTCCCCGGCTAGCCTACGAGCAGTACTTC. Its protein reads: CASSPRLAYEQYF.